These T cell receptor beta chains were read from a single sample in a study of technical replicates of blood from four donors. Profiled with immunoSEQ multiplex PCR; TCRdb holds only in-frame clones, not every one. This table has roughly 76,000 clones, 94% appearing once. Source material: T cells isolated from PBMCs. Receptor source: a human donor in good health. CDR3s include the opening cysteine and the closing phenylalanine or tryptophan. Fields, in order: V gene, D gene, clone size, J gene, CDR3 protein, CDR3 DNA. The D gene is left open where the match is weak. A row's size may be missing; if present it is once, few, many or a size class.

V: TRBV10-3
D: -
size: -
J: TRBJ2-1
CDR3: CAMAEGRSNEQFF
DNA: TGTGCCATGGCTGAGGGGAGGTCAAATGAGCAGTTCTTC

V: TRBV28
D: -
size: -
J: TRBJ2-2
CDR3: CASSFHDSYTGELFF
DNA: TGTGCCAGCAGTTTTCACGACAGCTACACCGGGGAGCTGTTTTTT

V: TRBV11-2
D: -
size: -
J: TRBJ2-2
CDR3: CASSFGASNTGELFF
DNA: TGTGCCAGCAGCTTTGGGGCCTCGAACACCGGGGAGCTGTTTTTT

V: TRBV7-8
D: TRBD1
size: -
J: TRBJ2-3
CDR3: CASSPRLGGLPDTQYF
DNA: TGTGCCAGCAGCCCTCGGCTAGGGGGCCTACCAGATACGCAGTATTTT

V: TRBV6-5
D: TRBD1
size: -
J: TRBJ2-7
CDR3: CASSYSRDRGEQYF
DNA: TGTGCCAGCAGTTACTCGCGGGACAGGGGCGAGCAGTACTTC

V: TRBV6-5
D: -
size: -
J: TRBJ1-1
CDR3: CASSTLTGGNTEAFF
DNA: TGTGCCAGCAGTACTTTGACAGGAGGGAACACTGAAGCTTTCTTT

V: TRBV2
D: -
size: -
J: TRBJ1-4
CDR3: CASSEAWYWRGKLFF
DNA: TGTGCCAGCAGTGAAGCGTGGTATTGGAGGGGAAAACTGTTTTTT

V: TRBV4-1
D: -
size: -
J: TRBJ2-1
CDR3: CASSQLGLSSYNEQFF
DNA: TGCGCCAGCAGCCAATTGGGACTTAGCTCCTACAATGAGCAGTTCTTC

V: TRBV7-6
D: -
size: -
J: TRBJ2-6
CDR3: CASSLESTASGANVLTF
DNA: TGTGCCAGCAGCTTAGAATCCACAGCCTCCGGGGCCAACGTCCTGACTTTC

V: TRBV19
D: TRBD1
size: -
J: TRBJ1-4
CDR3: CASSPDRGTTNEKLFF
DNA: TGTGCCAGTTCCCCCGACAGGGGCACAACTAATGAAAAACTGTTTTTT

V: TRBV6-1
D: -
size: once
J: TRBJ1-2
CDR3: CASSRGSNYGYTF
DNA: TGTGCCAGCAGTCGGGGGTCTAACTATGGCTACACCTTC

V: TRBV12-5
D: -
size: -
J: TRBJ1-1
CDR3: CASGLVLGGNTEAFF
DNA: TGTGCTAGTGGTTTGGTACTTGGAGGTAACACTGAAGCTTTCTTT

V: TRBV2
D: TRBD1
size: -
J: TRBJ1-6
CDR3: CASSAGQGGSPLHF
DNA: TGTGCCAGCAGTGCGGGACAGGGTGGTTCACCCCTCCACTTT

V: TRBV7-2
D: -
size: -
J: TRBJ1-1
CDR3: CASSRRGGPGTEAFF
DNA: TGTGCCAGCAGCCGGCGAGGAGGGCCGGGGACTGAAGCTTTCTTT

V: TRBV27
D: -
size: -
J: TRBJ2-7
CDR3: CASSLSGGTDLPFNSYEQYF
DNA: TGTGCCAGCAGTTTATCCGGGGGAACCGATCTCCCGTTCAACTCCTACGAGCAGTACTTC

V: TRBV9
D: -
size: -
J: TRBJ2-1
CDR3: CASSVGTGNNEQFF
DNA: TGTGCCAGCAGCGTAGGGACGGGGAACAATGAGCAGTTCTTC

V: TRBV27
D: TRBD1
size: -
J: TRBJ1-5
CDR3: CASSWTGGDYQPQHF
DNA: TGTGCCAGCAGTTGGACAGGGGGCGATTATCAGCCCCAGCATTTT

V: TRBV29-1
D: -
size: -
J: TRBJ2-7
CDR3: CSVETGSHEQYF
DNA: TGCAGCGTTGAAACAGGGAGCCACGAGCAGTACTTC

V: TRBV15
D: -
size: -
J: TRBJ1-2
CDR3: CATSREGAADYGYTF
DNA: TGTGCCACCAGCAGAGAGGGGGCGGCAGACTATGGCTACACCTTC

V: TRBV27
D: TRBD1
size: -
J: TRBJ2-4
CDR3: CASRTGKNIQYF
DNA: TGTGCCAGCAGGACAGGGAAAAACATTCAGTACTTC

V: TRBV5-1
D: -
size: -
J: TRBJ1-1
CDR3: CASSQGLNTEAFF
DNA: TGCGCCAGCAGCCAGGGGCTCAACACTGAAGCTTTCTTT

V: TRBV4-1
D: TRBD2
size: -
J: TRBJ2-3
CDR3: CASSQGTSGTADTQYF
DNA: TGCGCCAGCAGCCAAGGGACTAGCGGGACCGCAGATACGCAGTATTTT

V: TRBV29-1
D: -
size: -
J: TRBJ2-1
CDR3: CSVSSPVLRQRGSYNEQFF
DNA: TGCAGCGTTTCAAGTCCGGTCCTCAGACAGAGAGGTTCCTACAATGAGCAGTTCTTC

V: TRBV18
D: -
size: -
J: TRBJ2-5
CDR3: CASSKSKAETQYF
DNA: TGTGCCAGCTCCAAGAGTAAAGCGGAGACCCAGTACTTC

V: TRBV11-2
D: -
size: -
J: TRBJ2-7
CDR3: CASSLGLAYEQYF
DNA: TGTGCCAGCAGCCTCGGACTGGCCTACGAGCAGTACTTC

V: TRBV7-2
D: -
size: once
J: TRBJ1-1
CDR3: CASSPDWETEAFF
DNA: TGTGCCAGCAGCCCCGATTGGGAGACTGAAGCTTTCTTT